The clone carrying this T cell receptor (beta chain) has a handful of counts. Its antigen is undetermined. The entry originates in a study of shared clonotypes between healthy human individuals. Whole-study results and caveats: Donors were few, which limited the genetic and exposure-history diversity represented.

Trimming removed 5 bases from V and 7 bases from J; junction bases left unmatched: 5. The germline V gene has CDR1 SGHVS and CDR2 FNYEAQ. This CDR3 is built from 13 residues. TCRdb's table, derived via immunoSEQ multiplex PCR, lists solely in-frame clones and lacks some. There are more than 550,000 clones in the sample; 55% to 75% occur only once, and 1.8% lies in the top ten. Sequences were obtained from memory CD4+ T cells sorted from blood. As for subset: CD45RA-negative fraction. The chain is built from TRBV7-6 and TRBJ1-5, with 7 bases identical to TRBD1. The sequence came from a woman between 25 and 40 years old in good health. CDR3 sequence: CASSRQGNQPQHF. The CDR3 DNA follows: TGTGCCAGCAGCAGACAGGGTAACCAGCCCCAGCATTTT.